This T cell receptor beta chain stems from a study of T cells expressing NK-cell markers. Study observations and caveats: Of the CD8+ T cells in about 6 donors, roughly 1.0-7.5% belonged to dominant NKG2C+ clonotypes.

Germline V lookup: CDR1 MNHNS, CDR2 SASEGT. This CDR3 region has 15 residues. TCRdb derives one entry per CDR3 protein from the 5' RACE reads, leaving out DNA. In all, the sample yields hundreds of thousands of distinct CDR3 sequences. As to this clonotype: The antigen is not known.

The rearrangement joins TRBV6-1 to TRBJ2-7; TCRdb returns TRBD1, unconfirmable since there is no DNA. Sequencing was done on a sample of blood T cells: a sorted CD56 or NKG2C T cell subset, CD4+ or CD8+ T cells, or bulk PBMC T cells (not recorded which). The TCR was taken from a woman aged 18 to 75 in good health. The CDR3 is CASMTAAGGPYEQYF.